The present T cell receptor (beta chain) was sequenced within a study of T cells in Graves' hyperthyroidism and ophthalmopathy. This clonotype was detected only a few times. The junction had 5 bases not matched to a gene; V was cut back by 7 bases and J by 3 bases. The CDR3 is 12 residues long. The V gene's germline CDR1 is SQVTM and CDR2 ANQGSEA. Any patient presenting with uncontrolled infection, other autoimmune disease, pregnancy or lactation was left out. There were TCR beta CDR3 regions amplified from RNA transcripts. HTBI primers were the set used in a first-round RT-PCR of the TCR CDR3. TCRdb analysed the multiplex PCR reads with MiXCR anew, one entry per CDR3 protein. The table records hundreds of thousands of distinct CDR3 sequences, about 45% of them present only once.

This chain uses TRBV29-1 with TRBJ2-7; 8 bases are shared with TRBD1. The sequence came from a woman under 30 with Graves' hyperthyroidism. What was sequenced was peripheral blood or thyroid tissue (not recorded which). The CDR3 nucleotides read TGCAGCGCCGGGACAGGACACTACGAGCAGTACTTC. Protein sequence: CSAGTGHYEQYF.